This is a list of T cell receptor beta chains from one sample in a study of Ad26.COV2.S vaccination and SARS-CoV-2 variants. The method was immunoSEQ multiplex PCR; TCRdb's version includes in-frame clones alone and lacks a portion of them. Of around 300,000 clones listed, 75% to 90% are singletons. The starting material was peripheral blood, obtained in a trial of Ad26.COV2.S vaccine versus placebo. The receptor source for this set is a person between 18 and 65 years old who received the Ad26.COV2.S COVID-19 vaccine or a placebo. CDR3s include the opening cysteine and the closing phenylalanine or tryptophan. D genes are given only for firm matches. Rows may omit the clone size; those that give it use once, few, many or a size class.

cdr3_nt cdr3_aa j_call clone_size v_call d_call
TGTGCCAGCAGCAGAGGACAGGGGGCAACTAATGAAAAACTGTTTTTT CASSRGQGATNEKLFF TRBJ1-4 NA TRBV5-8 TRBD1
TGTGCCAGCAGAACCCACAGGGGGCAGCTTTCACCCCTCCACTTT CASRTHRGQLSPLHF TRBJ1-6 NA TRBV6-5 TRBD1
TGTGCCAGCAGCCATGGACAGGGCTACACTGAAGCTTTCTTT CASSHGQGYTEAFF TRBJ1-1 NA TRBV5-8 TRBD1
TGTGCCAGCTCACCGAGGGACACCGGGGAGCTGTTTTTT CASSPRDTGELFF TRBJ2-2 NA TRBV18 NA
TGCGCCAGCAGCTTGACCTCCGCAGATACGCAGTATTTT CASSLTSADTQYF TRBJ2-3 NA TRBV5-1 NA
TGCGCCAGCAGGACCCCAGGGCGAAAGGGCGATGAGCAGTTCTTC CASRTPGRKGDEQFF TRBJ2-1 once TRBV10-2 NA
TGTGCCAGCAGCTTAGGACCCGGCTGGAGCACCGGGGAGCTGTTTTTT CASSLGPGWSTGELFF TRBJ2-2 few TRBV11-2 NA
TGTGCCAGTAGTATAGATTCCCGGACAGGACTCGGGGGAACCGGGGAGCTGTTTTTT CASSIDSRTGLGGTGELFF TRBJ2-2 NA TRBV19 NA
TGTGCCAGCAGCAAAACGGACAGTTACGAGCAGTACTTC CASSKTDSYEQYF TRBJ2-7 NA TRBV7-9 NA
TGTGCCAGTGGGACAGAAAGGGCTTCACCCCTCCACTTT CASGTERASPLHF TRBJ1-6 NA TRBV19 TRBD1